The 9 T cell receptor beta chains in this list originate from one sample, sequenced in a study of T cells after yellow fever vaccination. TCRdb processed the 5' RACE reads anew with MiXCR; each CDR3 protein has one entry. This sample has around 200,000 distinct CDR3 sequences, with 9.5% to 12% found just once. Sample: CD8+ T cells sorted from PBMCs, taken 15 days after the yellow fever booster vaccination. These receptors were obtained from a man in his late teens or twenties who received the YFV17D yellow fever vaccine.

This clonotype was observed a few times. V and J are TRBV11-2 and TRBJ2-2, with TRBD2 identical over 14 bases. Germline assignment: CDR1 SGHAT and CDR2 FQNNGV. The CDR3 runs to 17 residues. After removal of 2 bases from V and 5 bases from J, the junction contained 4 bases not matched to a gene. The CDR3 here is CASSLSGLAGGTGELFF. CDR3 bases: TGTGCCAGCAGCTTAAGCGGACTAGCGGGGGGTACCGGGGAGCTGTTTTTT.

This clonotype came up a few times. The rearrangement links TRBV4-3 to TRBJ2-7; 7 bases are shared with TRBD1. CDR3 length: 17 residues. Germline V CDR1 and CDR2: LGHNA, YSLEER. The ends lost 4 bases at V and 2 bases at J; junction bases unmatched: 14. The CDR3 reads CASSRGPAGTEAYEQYF. The DNA for the CDR3 is TGCGCCAGCAGCCGGGGACCCGCAGGGACAGAGGCCTACGAGCAGTACTTC.

This clonotype was detected only a few times. The chain carries TRBV11-2 and TRBJ2-5, with TRBD1 as a possible D gene (5 bases). In germline, CDR1 is SGHAT, CDR2 FQNNGV. The V end lost 1 base, the J end lost 5 bases, and 11 bases lay between the germline ends. The CDR3 totals 14 residues. The chain's CDR3 is CASSLVRVGETQYF. The CDR3, as DNA: TGTGCCAGCAGCTTAGTCAGGGTCGGGGAGACCCAGTACTTC.

This clonotype was observed many times. This chain joins TRBV7-2 and TRBJ2-7; 7 nucleotides align to TRBD1. CDR1 SGHTA and CDR2 FQGNSA come from the germline V gene. V was clipped by 2 bases and J by 2 bases; unmatched bases: 6. The CDR3 has 15 residues. As DNA, the CDR3 is TGTGCCAGCAGCTTATTGGCAGGGGGTACCTACGAGCAGTACTTC. Its translation: CASSLLAGGTYEQYF.

The V gene is TRBV6-5, the J gene TRBJ1-6; 8 nucleotides line up with TRBD1. The germline gives CDR1 MNHEY, CDR2 SVGAGI. The CDR3 runs to 14 residues. Trimming removed 6 bases from V and 7 bases from J; junction bases left unmatched: 5. CDR3 region: CASRFWTGNSPLHF. The CDR3 DNA follows: TGTGCCAGCAGGTTTTGGACAGGGAATTCACCCCTCCACTTT.

This clonotype came up a few times. This sequence joins TRBV15 and TRBJ2-2; the D is unclear. V was pared by 0 bases and J by 2 bases, with 10 bases between. Looked up from germline, CDR1 is LNHNV and CDR2 is YYDKDF (reference sequence). The CDR3 totals 16 residues. The CDR3 bases are TGTGCCACCAGCAGAGATCTTGGGATAAACACCGGGGAGCTGTTTTTT. Its protein product is CATSRDLGINTGELFF.

This clonotype was counted only a few times. This rearrangement joins TRBV30 to TRBJ1-2; no firm D call. Between the trimmed V and J ends, which lost 0 bases and 1 base, there was a span of 12 bases. This CDR3 is 15 amino acids long. Looked up from germline, CDR1 is GTSNPN and CDR2 is SVGIG (reference sequence). The CDR3 sequence is CAWSVPPGSNYGYTF. Here the CDR3 DNA reads TGTGCCTGGAGTGTCCCTCCGGGGAGTAACTATGGCTACACCTTC.

This clonotype was recorded once. V gene TRBV5-4 combines with J gene TRBJ2-1; D may match TRBD1 or TRBD2 (5 bases each). The CDR3 covers 13 residues. CDR1 is SGHNT and CDR2 is YYREEE in the germline V gene (reference sequence). The germline V and J ends were trimmed by 2 bases and 8 bases, with 11 bases remaining between them. The DNA of the CDR3 is TGTGCCAGCAGCTTCTGGGGGTCGGATGAGCAGTTCTTC. It yields the protein CASSFWGSDEQFF.

This clonotype was found a few times. The chain combines TRBV11-2 with TRBJ2-7; perhaps TRBD2 as D (6 bases). Germline values: CDR1 SGHAT, CDR2 FQNNGV. The CDR3 extends over 15 amino acids. The V and J ends lost 1 base and 4 bases respectively, with 14 bases between them. Written as DNA, the CDR3 is TGTGCCAGCAGCTTAGGGAGGGCCCGGCGGTACGAGCAGTACGTC. It translates to CASSLGRARRYEQYV.